This TCR beta chain was obtained from a study of T cells in Graves' hyperthyroidism and ophthalmopathy. The CDR3 extends over 15 amino acids. V was clipped by 7 bases and J by 8 bases; unmatched bases: 13. Germline CDR1 and CDR2: KGHDR and SFDVKD. Amplification yielded TCR beta CDR3 regions, with RNA transcripts as the source. The primer set for the first-round RT-PCR of the TCR CDR3 was HTBI. TCRdb re-called the multiplex PCR reads through MiXCR, storing one row per CDR3 protein. The sample carries about 510,000 distinct CDR3 sequences, 40% to 50% recorded once. The chain uses TRBV24-1 and TRBJ1-2; 9 bases agree with TRBD1. Sequenced material: peripheral blood or thyroid tissue (not recorded which). The clonotype comes from an adult woman with Graves' disease, either hyperthyroidism or ophthalmopathy (not recorded which). The CDR3 coding sequence is TGTGCCACCAGCAGTCGGGAACAGGGGGCCGAAGGCTACACCTTC. It translates to CATSSREQGAEGYTF.